This entry lists 24 T cell receptor beta chains sequenced from one sample in a study of glioma-infiltrating T cells after dendritic cell vaccination. The table came from immunoSEQ multiplex PCR; TCRdb's copy has only in-frame clones and leaves some out. The sample lists about 92,000 clones; 86% were seen once. Source: blood, taken before dendritic cell vaccination. These receptors were taken from a human donor with glioblastoma.

The gene calls are TRBV5-8 and TRBJ1-6, with unresolved D. The V and J ends lost 4 bases and 9 bases respectively, with 14 bases between them. Germline V gives CDR1 SGHTS, CDR2 YDEGEE. This CDR3 contains 14 residues. CDR3 bases: TGTGCCAGCAGCACCCGGGGAGGGTTTTCACCCCTCCACTTT. Its protein is CASSTRGGFSPLHF.

A few counts support this clone. The V call is TRBV5-1, the J call TRBJ2-3; D gene ambiguous. V was cut by 0 bases and J by 6 bases, with 11 bases left in between. The germline V gene has CDR1 SGHRS and CDR2 YFSETQ. This CDR3 spans 14 amino acids. The CDR3: CASSLGGVRDTQYF. The CDR3 DNA reads TGCGCCAGCAGCTTGGGCGGAGTGCGGGATACGCAGTATTTT.

The chain joins TRBV6-1 to TRBJ1-1; 7 bases line up with TRBD1. The CDR3 loop spans 14 amino acids. Germline CDR1 and CDR2: MNHNS and SASEGT. Losses at the gene ends were 6 bases for V and 1 base for J; bases not matched to a gene: 5. CDR3 in amino acids: CASSDTGANTEAFF. The CDR3 DNA follows: TGTGCCAGCAGCGACACAGGGGCGAACACTGAAGCTTTCTTT.

There are a few counts of this clone. This chain connects TRBV6-1 to TRBJ1-4, with D perhaps matching TRBD1 (5 bases). This CDR3 is 14 amino acids long. In germline, CDR1 is MNHNS, CDR2 SASEGT. The V and J ends lost 3 bases and 4 bases respectively, with 9 bases between them. The CDR3 reads CASSEGQVNEKLFF. As DNA, the CDR3 is TGTGCCAGCAGTGAGGGGCAGGTTAATGAAAAACTGTTTTTT.

The chain has TRBV6-4 and TRBJ2-1, with D possibly being TRBD1 (6 bases). The V and J ends lost 3 bases and 8 bases respectively, with 11 bases between them. CDR1 and CDR2 (germline): MRHNA, SNTAGT. The CDR3 extends over 13 amino acids. Here the CDR3 DNA reads TGTGCCAGCAGTGAACAGGGTGGCGATGAGCAGTTCTTC. It translates to CASSEQGGDEQFF.

The J gene is TRBJ2-7, the V gene TRBV6-1, with a weak D call TRBD1 (5 bases). CDR1 is MNHNS and CDR2 is SASEGT in the germline V gene. The V and J ends lost 2 bases and 3 bases respectively, with 14 bases between them. The CDR3 has 15 amino acids. CDR3 protein: CASSEPQGSNYEQYF. In nucleotides, the CDR3 is TGTGCCAGCAGTGAACCCCAGGGATCCAACTACGAGCAGTACTTC.

The chain recombines TRBV30 with TRBJ1-5, with a weak D call TRBD1 (5 bases). This CDR3 is 16 amino acids long. V lost 0 bases to trimming and J lost 0 bases, with 12 bases between them. CDR1 and CDR2 (germline): GTSNPN, SVGIG (reference sequence). The CDR3 sequence: CAWSVWRGDSNQPQHF. As DNA, the CDR3 is TGTGCCTGGAGTGTGTGGCGGGGGGATAGCAATCAGCCCCAGCATTTT.

This chain joins TRBV28 and TRBJ2-6, with D possibly matching TRBD1 (5 bases). Germline CDR1 and CDR2: MDHEN and SYDVKM. Trimming pared 3 bases from V and 2 bases from J, leaving 8 bases between. The CDR3 spans 15 residues. CDR3 DNA sequence: TGTGCCAGCAGTTTTGGCAGGGCTGGGGCCAACGTCCTGACTTTC. It yields the protein CASSFGRAGANVLTF.

This chain links TRBV29-1 with TRBJ2-3; TRBD1 might be the D (6 bases). V shed 2 bases and J shed 4 bases, with 7 bases lying between them. The CDR3 is 12 amino acids. CDR1 SQVTM and CDR2 ANQGSEA come from the germline V gene. CDR3 coding DNA: TGCAGCGTTGAAAGGACAGCAGATACGCAGTATTTT. Translating it yields CSVERTADTQYF.

The chain joins TRBV7-3 to TRBJ1-2, with D perhaps matching TRBD1 (6 bases). Trimming removed 5 bases at V and 5 bases at J, with 12 bases between. CDR3 size: 13 residues. The germline CDR1 and CDR2 sequences are SGHTA and FQGTGA. CDR3 DNA: TGTGCCAGCAGCGGGGGACAAGCTTATGGCTACACCTTC. Its protein is CASSGGQAYGYTF.

This chain joins TRBV6-5 and TRBJ1-3; D is undetermined. CDR1 is MNHEY, CDR2 SVGAGI, per germline. The CDR3 length is 15 residues. V was trimmed by 4 bases and J by 0 bases, leaving 10 bases between them. CDR3 sequence (DNA): TGTGCCAGCAGTTTCGGGAGGAGCTCTGGAAACACCATATATTTT. Translating it yields CASSFGRSSGNTIYF.

The V gene is TRBV10-3, the J gene TRBJ2-7; no reliable D call. V lost 3 bases and J 3 bases, leaving 3 bases between the germline ends. From germline, CDR1 is ENHRY and CDR2 SYGVKD. The length of the CDR3 is 11 residues. CDR3 nucleotides: TGTGCCATCAGTGATCACTACGAGCAGTACTTC. Translating it yields CAISDHYEQYF.

The J gene is TRBJ1-5, the V gene TRBV6-1; 9 positions match TRBD1. The germline CDR1 and CDR2 sequences are MNHNS and SASEGT. The CDR3 sequence is 17 residues long. V lost 4 bases and J lost 0; bases outside the gene matches: 7. The CDR3 DNA reads TGTGCCAGCAGTGGGACCGGGACAGGGCTTAGCAATCAGCCCCAGCATTTT. It codes for CASSGTGTGLSNQPQHF.

The chain uses TRBV18 and TRBJ1-2, with TRBD1 identical over 9 bases. CDR3 size: 12 residues. Germline-derived CDR1 and CDR2 are KGHSH and LQKENI. Unmatched junction bases numbered 4, after V lost 6 bases and J lost 8 bases. The CDR3 coding sequence is TGTGCCAGCTCCCAGGACAGGGGAGGCTACACCTTC. This sequence encodes CASSQDRGGYTF.

The chain carries TRBV5-1 and TRBJ2-2, with 11 bases identical to TRBD2. Unmatched junction bases numbered 8, after V lost 7 bases and J lost 0 bases. This CDR3 is built from 17 residues. Germline loops: CDR1 SGHRS, CDR2 YFSETQ. The CDR3 sequence is CASCPLAGVSNTGELFF. The CDR3 coding sequence is TGCGCCAGCTGCCCACTAGCGGGAGTTTCGAACACCGGGGAGCTGTTTTTT.

The chain employs TRBV7-2 and TRBJ1-5, with 9 nucleotides matching TRBD1. This CDR3 contains 15 residues. J lost 4 bases, V lost 5 bases, and 6 bases had no gene match. CDR1 and CDR2 from the germline V gene are SGHTA and FQGNSA. The DNA of the CDR3 is TGTGCCAGCAGCCCGGGACAGGGCTGGAATCAGCCCCAGCATTTT. It specifies CASSPGQGWNQPQHF.

This clone was observed a few times. The chain has TRBV5-6 and TRBJ1-2; 7 bases line up with TRBD1. J lost 4 bases, V lost 4 bases, and 4 bases had no gene match. From germline, CDR1 is SGHDT and CDR2 YYEEEE. This CDR3 has 13 amino acids. CDR3 sequence: CASSQQGIYGYTF. In DNA form, the CDR3 reads TGTGCCAGCAGCCAACAGGGGATCTATGGCTACACCTTC.

The J gene is TRBJ2-1, the V gene TRBV7-2, with unresolved D. The CDR3 has 13 amino acids. Germline values: CDR1 SGHTA, CDR2 FQGNSA. V was clipped by 4 bases and J by 9 bases, with 13 bases between them. CDR3 amino acids: CASSSSSYVEQFF. CDR3 DNA: TGTGCCAGCAGCTCCTCTAGTTATGTTGAGCAGTTCTTC.

This clone was recorded once. The chain joins TRBV6-7 to TRBJ2-3; 9 nucleotides agree with TRBD2. TRBV6-7 is given ORF status, its function remaining uncertain. V trimming: 2 bases; J trimming: 7 bases; junction bases outside the gene matches: 10. The CDR3 is 16 amino acids. The CDR3: CASSYTEGTSIYTQYF. Written as DNA, the CDR3 is TGTGCCAGCAGTTACACTGAAGGGACTAGCATCTATACGCAGTATTTT.

V and J are TRBV7-9 and TRBJ1-2; TRBD1 aligns across 8 bases. Germline CDR1 and CDR2: SEHNR and FQNEAQ (reference sequence). The CDR3 runs 13 residues. After removal of 6 bases from V and 7 bases from J, the junction contained 7 bases not matched to a gene. The CDR3 coding sequence is TGTGCCAGCAGACAAGGACAGGGTGCTGGCTACACCTTC. This sequence encodes CASRQGQGAGYTF.

The chain combines TRBV4-1 with TRBJ2-1; a weak D match, TRBD2 (6 bases). Trimming pared 1 base from V and 4 bases from J, leaving 8 bases between. Germline CDR1 is MGHRA and CDR2 is YSYEKL. CDR3 length: 14 residues. For the CDR3, the DNA is TGCGCCAGCAGCCAAGTGGGGGGTTACAATGAGCAGTTCTTC. Amino acids: CASSQVGGYNEQFF.

This clone was counted once. The chain employs TRBV7-6 and TRBJ2-3; TRBD2 matches 11 bases. The germline gives CDR1 SGHVS, CDR2 FNYEAQ. After removal of 5 bases from V and 4 bases from J, the junction contained 5 bases not matched to a gene. This CDR3 has 15 residues. CDR3 in amino acids: CASSELAGVSDTQYF. CDR3 bases: TGTGCCAGCAGCGAACTAGCGGGAGTGTCAGATACGCAGTATTTT. The entire variable domain, with the rest obtained from reference TRBV7-6 and TRBJ2-3, is as follows: GAGVSQSPRYKVTKRGQDVALRCDPISGHVSLYWYRQALGQGPEFLTYFNYEAQQDKSGLPNDRFSAERPEGSISTLTIQRTEQRDSAMYRCASSELAGVSDTQYFGPGTRLTVL.

The rearrangement uses TRBV15 and TRBJ2-6; perhaps TRBD2 as D (5 bases). Per the germline V gene, CDR1 is LNHNV and CDR2 is YYDKDF (reference sequence). This CDR3 spans 17 amino acids. V was shortened by 1 base and J by 2 bases, with 12 bases between the two germline ends. CDR3 sequence (DNA): TGTGCCACCAGCAGAGGAATAATGACTACTGGGGCCAACGTCCTGACTTTC. Protein: CATSRGIMTTGANVLTF.

The chain uses TRBV5-1 and TRBJ2-1; possible D gene TRBD2, 6 bases. Germline assignment: CDR1 SGHRS and CDR2 YFSETQ. V lost 9 bases, J lost 2 bases, and 15 bases lay in between. This CDR3 is 14 amino acids long. CDR3: CATSPGLPYNEQFF. CDR3 DNA: TGCGCCACCTCACCGGGACTTCCCTACAATGAGCAGTTCTTC.